Listed here is a single T cell receptor beta chain. CDR3 size: 14 residues. In germline, CDR1 is SGDLS, CDR2 YYNGEE. V was shortened by 3 bases and J by 0 bases, with 7 bases between the two germline ends. This table comes from immunoSEQ multiplex PCR, and its TCRdb copy is limited to in-frame clones, with some not included. This table has some 45,000 clones, about 92% appearing once. The record originates from a study of blood T cell repertoires in COVID-19. For the study at large: T cells, B-cell-depleted T cells, or PBMCs provided the cDNA or gDNA that served as material.

Followed longitudinally, the Seattle patients had been enrolled during active infection. The TCR originated in a man between 60 and 70 years old with COVID-19, enrolled during active disease. The sequencing sample was made of peripheral blood. The chain carries TRBV9 and TRBJ2-1; D is possibly TRBD2 (5 bases). CDR3 nucleotide sequence: TGTGCCAGCAGCGGTGGGAGCTCCTACAATGAGCAGTTCTTC. Encoded protein: CASSGGSSYNEQFF.